Presented here are 17 T cell receptor beta chains from one specimen sequenced in a study of blood T cell repertoires in COVID-19. The data were produced by immunoSEQ multiplex PCR, yet TCRdb's version contains in-frame clones alone and is incomplete. The sample holds some 200,000 clones, 81% seen once. The sample taken for sequencing was peripheral blood. The receptors originated from a woman aged 40 to 50 with COVID-19, enrolled during active disease.

A few counts support this clone. The chain is built from TRBV2 and TRBJ1-1; D is possibly TRBD1 (6 bases). Germline V gives CDR1 SNHLY, CDR2 FYNNEI. The CDR3 has 13 residues. The V end was cut by 7 bases, the J end by 3 bases, with 12 bases between. The CDR3 DNA sequence: TGTGCCAGCAATGGACAGCTATACACTGAAGCTTTCTTT. Translation: CASNGQLYTEAFF. Full variable domain (missing parts from reference TRBV2 and TRBJ1-1): EPEVTQTPSHQVTQMGQEVILRCVPISNHLYFYWYRQILGQKVEFLVSFYNNEISEKSEIFDDQFSVERPDGSNFTLKIRSTKLEDSAMYFCASNGQLYTEAFFGQGTRLTVV.

This clone showed up just a few times. The chain combines TRBV5-4 with TRBJ2-1; 11 bases map to TRBD2. The CDR3 spans 16 residues. The V gene's germline CDR1 is SGHNT and CDR2 YYREEE (reference sequence). Trimming took 0 bases from V and 6 from J; bases not matched to a gene: 5. The chain's CDR3 is CASSLAGTSGFNEQFF. CDR3 sequence (DNA): TGTGCCAGCAGCTTGGCCGGGACTAGCGGCTTCAATGAGCAGTTCTTC. Drawing the rest from reference TRBV5-4 and TRBJ2-1, the complete variable domain is ETGVTQSPTHLIKTRGQQVTLRCSSQSGHNTVSWYQQALGQGPQFIFQYYREEENGRGNFPPRFSGLQFPNYSSELNVNALELDDSALYLCASSLAGTSGFNEQFFGPGTRLTVL.

This clone was seen a single time. The chain combines TRBV5-4 with TRBJ2-3; D call uncertain. The CDR3 spans 15 residues. Germline V gene data show CDR1 as SGHNT and CDR2 as YYREEE (reference sequence). The V end was cut by 1 base, the J end by 1 base, with 10 bases between. The CDR3 DNA follows: TGTGCCAGCAGCTTGCCGCCGGGTGGCACAGATACGCAGTATTTT. The encoded protein is CASSLPPGGTDTQYF.

The table lists this clone with a few counts. CDR3 DNA sequence: TGTGCCAGCAGCGCTGCGGGGGAGTCCTACAATGAGCAGTTCTTC. It codes for CASSAAGESYNEQFF. The chain links TRBV5-6 to TRBJ2-1, with 7 bases matching TRBD2. This CDR3 is 15 amino acids long. Trimming cost V 4 bases and J 1 base; bases outside gene matches: 5. Germline-derived CDR1 and CDR2 are SGHDT and YYEEEE.

This clone was seen many times. The rearrangement joins TRBV19 to TRBJ2-1, with 7 nucleotides matching TRBD2. This CDR3 has 15 amino acids. The trim removed 1 base at V and 3 bases at J, leaving 3 bases unmatched. The germline V gene encodes CDR1 LNHDA and CDR2 SQIVND (reference sequence). The CDR3 protein is CASSIASGSYNEQFF. In DNA, the CDR3 is TGTGCCAGTAGTATAGCTAGCGGAAGCTACAATGAGCAGTTCTTC.

This sequence joins TRBV6-7 and TRBJ2-3; the match to TRBD2 covers 8 bases. TRBV6-7 is reported as an ORF; its role is uncertain. The CDR3 is made up of 16 amino acids. Germline trimming cut 4 bases from V and 1 base from J; bases unmatched to any gene: 7. The CDR3 bases are TGTGCCAGCAGTTGTGACGGGAGGGCATGCACAGATACGCAGTATTTT. This translates into CASSCDGRACTDTQYF.

The chain uses TRBV19 and TRBJ2-4, with D tentatively TRBD2 (6 bases). CDR1 LNHDA and CDR2 SQIVND come from the germline V gene (reference sequence). CDR3 length equals 14 residues. The V end lost 5 bases, the J end lost 1 base, and 9 bases lay between the germline ends. The chain's CDR3 is CASSFGGAKNIQYF. As DNA, the CDR3 is TGTGCCAGTAGTTTTGGGGGGGCCAAAAACATTCAGTACTTC.

This clone was counted a few times. The gene calls are TRBV11-2 and TRBJ1-6; possible D gene TRBD1, 6 bases. The length of the CDR3 is 13 residues. Germline CDR1 SGHAT, CDR2 FQNNGV. V shed 0 bases and J shed 13 bases, with 10 bases lying between them. CDR3 nucleotide sequence: TGTGCCAGCAGCTTAGATCGGGGGGCTCCCCTCCACTTT. This sequence encodes CASSLDRGAPLHF.

V is TRBV11-2 and J is TRBJ1-1; 10 bases match TRBD1. The CDR3 extends over 15 amino acids. J gave up 6 bases and V 4 bases, and 8 bases lay outside the gene matches. Germline CDR1 is SGHAT and CDR2 is FQNNGV. CDR3 in DNA: TGTGCCAGCAGCTCCCGGACAGGGGGATTGTCTGAAGCTTTCTTT. It yields the protein CASSSRTGGLSEAFF. The whole variable domain, remainder taken from reference TRBV11-2 and TRBJ1-1, is EAGVAQSPRYKIIEKRQSVAFWCNPISGHATLYWYQQILGQGPKLLIQFQNNGVVDDSQLPKDRFSAERLKGVDSTLKIQPAKLEDSAVYLCASSSRTGGLSEAFFGQGTRLTVV.

The chain uses TRBV2 and TRBJ2-7; D is undetermined. There are 12 residues in the CDR3. In germline, CDR1 is SNHLY, CDR2 FYNNEI. V gave up 9 bases and J gave up 3 bases, with 12 bases separating them. As DNA, the CDR3 is TGTGCCAGTCGGGTTCGCGACTACGAGCAGTACGTC. It is translated as CASRVRDYEQYV.

This clone was seen a handful of times. This chain uses TRBV10-2 with TRBJ2-7; 8 bases line up with TRBD2. CDR3 size: 12 residues. CDR1 and CDR2 (germline): WSHSY, SAAADI. V shed 8 bases, J shed 2 bases, and the junction held 2 bases outside the gene matches. The CDR3 nucleotides are TGCGCCAGCGGGACTAGTCCCTACGAGCAGTACTTC. Its protein is CASGTSPYEQYF.

This chain's CDR3 is CASSLGVGQETQYF. CDR3 DNA: TGTGCCAGCAGCTTAGGGGTGGGCCAAGAGACCCAGTACTTC. The chain employs TRBV5-4 and TRBJ2-5; D is perhaps TRBD1 (5 bases). Between the trimmed V and J ends, which lost 2 bases and 1 base, there was a span of 9 bases. The CDR3 totals 14 residues. Germline-derived CDR1 and CDR2 are SGHNT and YYREEE (reference sequence).

This chain uses TRBV13 with TRBJ1-2; TRBD1 might be the D (5 bases). From germline, CDR1 is PRHDT and CDR2 FYEKMQ (reference sequence). The CDR3 consists of 14 residues. V lost 1 base to trimming and J lost 4 bases, with 10 bases between them. CDR3 region: CASSLEGVGYGYTF. The CDR3 DNA reads TGTGCCAGCAGCTTAGAAGGGGTAGGCTATGGCTACACCTTC.

The V call is TRBV4-1, the J call TRBJ2-3; TRBD2 matches at 8 bases. This CDR3 is built from 16 residues. Germline CDR1 is MGHRA and CDR2 is YSYEKL. The J segment lost 1 base and the V segment lost 0 bases, leaving 3 bases of the junction unmatched. The CDR3 is CASSQEWRGGTDTQYF. The CDR3 DNA sequence: TGCGCCAGCAGCCAAGAGTGGCGGGGGGGCACAGATACGCAGTATTTT.

The chain has TRBV3-1 (or the pseudogene TRBV3-2) and TRBJ1-2; D may be TRBD1 (5 bases). Trimming cost V 2 bases and J 0 bases, with 13 bases left between them. Germline V gene data show CDR1 as LGHDT and CDR2 as YNNKEL (reference sequence). There are 16 residues in the CDR3. The CDR3 DNA reads TGTGCCAGCAGCCAACGCACCAGGGTTTCTAACTATGGCTACACCTTC. Its translation is CASSQRTRVSNYGYTF.

The rearrangement uses TRBV4-1 and TRBJ2-5; 8 bases are a match to TRBD2. With 3 bases clipped from V and 1 base from J, the junction kept 10 bases outside the gene matches. Germline V gene lookup returns CDR1 MGHRA and CDR2 YSYEKL. The CDR3 totals 17 residues. The CDR3 loop reads CASSQGRSGGPQETQYF. The CDR3 coding sequence is TGCGCCAGCAGCCAGGGGCGGAGCGGGGGACCCCAAGAGACCCAGTACTTC.

The chain couples TRBV6-5 to TRBJ1-5; D gene unclear. This CDR3 contains 15 residues. The V gene's germline CDR1 is MNHEY and CDR2 SVGAGI. Trimming pared 7 bases from V and 5 bases from J, leaving 18 bases between. DNA of the CDR3: TGTGCCAGCAAACGAACGGGGAATGGTGATCAGCCCCAGCATTTT. Translated: CASKRTGNGDQPQHF.